This record covers a single T cell receptor (beta chain). These data come from a study of blood T cell repertoires in COVID-19. Trimming cost V 5 bases and J 8 bases, with 25 bases left between them. The CDR3 is 17 amino acids. Germline values: CDR1 SGHNT, CDR2 YENEEA. Repertoires were generated with immunoSEQ multiplex PCR, while TCRdb's copy carries only in-frame clones and drops some. This sample yields tens of thousands of clones, of which roughly 87% are seen a single time; roughly 9% belongs to the top ten. Sequenced sample: peripheral blood. The TCR originated in a human donor with active COVID-19. The donor label of this sample is uncertain. The chain employs TRBV11-3 and TRBJ2-1; tentatively, D is TRBD2 (5 bases). In DNA form, the CDR3 reads TGTGCCAGCAGCCCCGGAGGAGGAGTTTCTGGGTCGCATGAGCAGTTCTTC. Its translation is CASSPGGGVSGSHEQFF.